This record concerns one T cell receptor beta chain sequence. Per the original methods: Amplifying reference gene primers gave estimates of nucleated cell counts. Measured with immunoSEQ multiplex PCR; TCRdb has only the in-frame clones, and not every one. V, J and clone size are those of that table, while D and trimming were read from the DNA. The sample has 55,000 to 75,000 clones, about 87% seen once. This CDR3 has 13 amino acids. The V gene lost 9 bases and the J gene lost 8 bases, with 16 bases spanning the gap. Per germline, CDR1 KGHDR and CDR2 SFDVKD. This specimen belongs to a study of blood T cell repertoires in COVID-19. Study at large: Acute and convalescent COVID-19 specimens originated in the United States, Italy and Spain. PBMCs, B-cell-depleted T cells, or T cells were the source of the cDNA or gDNA that made up the material.

The J gene is TRBJ2-1, the V gene TRBV24-1; the D is unclear. Sequenced material: peripheral blood. The sequence was obtained from a human donor with active COVID-19. The donor label of this sample is uncertain. The CDR3 DNA reads as TGTGCCACCTCGCCCCCCCGAGCGCATGAGCAGTTCTTC. Translating it yields CATSPPRAHEQFF.